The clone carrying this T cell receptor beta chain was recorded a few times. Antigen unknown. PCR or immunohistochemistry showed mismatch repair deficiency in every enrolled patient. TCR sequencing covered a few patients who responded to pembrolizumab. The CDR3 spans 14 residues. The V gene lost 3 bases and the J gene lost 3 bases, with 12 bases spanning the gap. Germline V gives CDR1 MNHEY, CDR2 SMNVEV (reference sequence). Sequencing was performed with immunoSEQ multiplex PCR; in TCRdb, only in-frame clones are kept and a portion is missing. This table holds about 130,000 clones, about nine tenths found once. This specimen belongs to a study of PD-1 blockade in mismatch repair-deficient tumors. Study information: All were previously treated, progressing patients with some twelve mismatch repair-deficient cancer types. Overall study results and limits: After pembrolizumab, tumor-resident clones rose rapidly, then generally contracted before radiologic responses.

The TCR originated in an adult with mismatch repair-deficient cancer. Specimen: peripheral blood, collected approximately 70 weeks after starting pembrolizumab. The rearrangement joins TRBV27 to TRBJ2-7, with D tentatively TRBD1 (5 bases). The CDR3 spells CASSLGQGFYEQYF. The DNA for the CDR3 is TGTGCCAGCAGTTTGGGGCAGGGATTCTACGAGCAGTACTTC.